The clone carrying this TCR beta chain was detected many times. Its antigen is still unknown. TCR beta CDR3 sequences were amplified from RNA transcripts. Initially, a first-round RT-PCR of the TCR CDR3 employed the HTBI primer set. From the multiplex PCR reads, TCRdb called clonotypes with MiXCR, one entry per CDR3 protein. In the table there are about 380,000 distinct CDR3 sequences, about 14% of which are singletons. The study collected blood at first hyperthyroidism diagnosis, before any ophthalmopathy symptoms arose. Germline lookup yields CDR1 GTSNPN and CDR2 SVGIG (reference sequence). V dropped 1 base and J dropped 4 bases, with 11 bases sitting between them. The CDR3 has 13 amino acids. This record belongs to a study of T cells in Graves' hyperthyroidism and ophthalmopathy. In the study overall: Blood from the periphery was taken at initial diagnosis, before any treatment. Study-wide results and caveats: In the blood, most expanded thyroid clonotypes above 0.001 appeared as well. The model made its ophthalmopathy prediction, and onset followed a median about 6.8 months later.

The sequencing sample was made of blood. The source of this sequence is a man younger than 45 with Graves' hyperthyroidism that later progressed to Graves' ophthalmopathy. V usage is TRBV30 and J usage is TRBJ2-7; tentatively, D is TRBD1 (5 bases). The CDR3 nucleotides are TGTGCCTGGAGTGGGCAGGGAAAGTACGAGCAGTACTTC. This sequence encodes CAWSGQGKYEQYF.